The 20 T cell receptor beta chains given below trace back to one sample, sequenced in a study of read filtering for tumor transcriptome and immune sequencing. Molecular barcoded adaptors covering alpha/delta and beta/gamma chains were used on approximately 400 ng RNA. From the reads, TCRdb called clonotypes with MiXCR, one entry per CDR3 protein. Of approximately 140,000 distinct CDR3 sequences in the sample, approximately 13% were seen once. Sequenced: a population of CD138-negative cells sorted from bone marrow. Source of these receptors: a donor over 35 with multiple myeloma.

In this sample, this clonotype turned up many times. Here the CDR3 reads CASSLPGPSEQYF. The CDR3, as DNA: TGTGCCAGCAGCTTACCCGGGCCGAGCGAGCAGTACTTC. The rearrangement links TRBV7-8 to TRBJ2-7; no clear D gene. The germline CDR1 and CDR2 sequences are SGHVS and FQNEAQ. Trimming removed 2 bases from V and 6 bases from J, with 11 bases in between. There are 13 residues in the CDR3.

There are a few counts of this clonotype. The J gene is TRBJ2-3, the V gene TRBV4-2; the D gene is possibly TRBD2 (5 bases). Trimming removed 1 base at V and 2 bases at J, with 13 bases between. Germline loops: CDR1 LGHNA, CDR2 YNFKEQ. This CDR3 region has 16 residues. The CDR3 DNA is TGTGCCAGCAGCCAAGCCCTTGGACTGTCCACAGATACGCAGTATTTT. It codes for CASSQALGLSTDTQYF.

This clonotype was seen many times. This chain links TRBV6-5 with TRBJ2-2; TRBD1 agrees at 12 bases. Germline-derived CDR1 and CDR2 are MNHEY and SVGAGI. The CDR3 is made up of 18 amino acids. The V and J ends lost 0 bases and 4 bases, in that order; junction bases with no gene match: 6. The CDR3, as DNA: TGTGCCAGCAGTTACTCGAAGGGGACAGGGGGCGTCACCGGGGAGCTGTTTTTT. Protein sequence: CASSYSKGTGGVTGELFF.

At least ten counts were recorded for this clonotype. The chain employs TRBV6-5 and TRBJ2-1; TRBD2 matches at 8 bases. V trimming: 6 bases; J trimming: 6 bases; junction bases outside the gene matches: 10. Germline V gene sequence: CDR1 MNHEY, CDR2 SVGAGI. The CDR3 consists of 15 residues. The DNA for the CDR3 is TGTGCCAGCAGCAAGGGACTAGGCGGGGTCAATGAGCAGTTCTTC. Protein sequence: CASSKGLGGVNEQFF.

This clonotype has ten or more counts. This rearrangement joins TRBV12-3 or TRBV12-4 to TRBJ2-5; possibly TRBD1 or TRBD2 for D (5 bases each). The CDR3 sequence is 15 residues long. Trimming stripped 6 bases from V and 1 base from J, with 15 bases between. DNA of the CDR3: TGTGCCAGCAGCTTTCGGGGCGCGGGCCAAGAGACCCAGTACTTC. It translates to CASSFRGAGQETQYF.

This clonotype appeared many times. V is TRBV27 and J is TRBJ1-1; D gene ambiguous. The CDR3 contains 14 residues. V was pared by 6 bases and J by 7 bases, with 18 bases between. Germline V lookup: CDR1 MNHEY, CDR2 SMNVEV (reference sequence). Written as DNA, the CDR3 is TGTGCCAGCAGCCTGAGCGGGCCCACTATTGAAGCTTTCTTT. Translating gives CASSLSGPTIEAFF.

This clonotype has at least ten counts. The rearrangement links TRBV20-1 to TRBJ2-1; 8 bases align to TRBD2. J lost 7 bases, V lost 5 bases, and 22 bases had no gene match. This CDR3 comprises 18 residues. The V gene's germline CDR1 is DFQATT and CDR2 SNEGSKA (reference sequence). CDR3 nucleotides: TGCAGTGCTCCCAGACAAGCGGGAGTTAAAGGTTTACTGAATGAGCAGTTCTTC. It yields the protein CSAPRQAGVKGLLNEQFF.

This clonotype showed up just a few times. A much larger clone lies a single base off, so this may be a read error. The J gene is TRBJ2-5, the V gene TRBV27, with TRBD2 identical over 7 bases. Germline CDR1 reads MNHEY; CDR2 reads SMNVEV (reference sequence). The CDR3 runs 15 residues. The CDR3 bases are TGTGCCGGCAGTTACGGGAGCGGGGTAGGAGAGACCCAGTACTTC. Protein sequence: CAGSYGSGVGETQYF.

This clonotype was seen many times. This chain uses TRBV7-3 with TRBJ1-1, with D unclear. The CDR3 runs to 13 residues. Germline CDR1 and CDR2: SGHTA and FQGTGA. V lost 6 bases to trimming and J lost 1 base, with 9 bases between them. DNA of the CDR3: TGTGCCAGCAGTTCCTCCGGGAACACTGAAGCTTTCTTT. Its protein product is CASSSSGNTEAFF.

This clonotype was recorded many times. The rearrangement joins TRBV18 to TRBJ1-1; D gene uncertain. The V gene lost 2 bases and the J gene lost 6 bases, with 7 bases spanning the gap. Germline lookup yields CDR1 KGHSH and CDR2 LQKENI. The CDR3 runs 12 residues. In DNA, the CDR3 is TGTGCCAGCTCACCAGGACTACCTGAAGCTTTCTTT. This codes for CASSPGLPEAFF.

This clonotype was observed at least ten times. V and J are TRBV29-1 and TRBJ1-2, with TRBD1 matching 8 bases. V gave up 3 bases and J gave up 6 bases; unmatched junction bases: 9. This CDR3 region has 14 residues. Germline V gene sequence: CDR1 SQVTM, CDR2 ANQGSEA. The CDR3 DNA follows: TGCAGCGTTGATGGACAGGGTAGTTTGAATGGCTACACCTTC. Translating it yields CSVDGQGSLNGYTF.

This clonotype was recorded at least ten times. V usage is TRBV24-1 and J usage is TRBJ2-1, with TRBD1 identical over 7 bases. V dropped 5 bases and J dropped 6; count of bases not matched to a gene: 6. The germline V gene has CDR1 KGHDR and CDR2 SFDVKD. The CDR3 is 14 residues long. The CDR3 sequence is CATSALTGSNEQFF. CDR3 DNA: TGTGCCACCAGTGCCCTGACAGGGAGCAATGAGCAGTTCTTC.

On this clonotype: Given a much more abundant clone one base away, this may be a read error. The chain links TRBV9 to TRBJ2-1; D unclear. Germline CDR1 and CDR2: SGDLS and YYNGEE. The CDR3 is 14 residues long. Trimming removed 4 bases at V and 12 bases at J, with 20 bases between. This CDR3 is CASSPRPLDDGQFF. DNA for the CDR3: TGTGCCAGCAGCCCCCGCCCCTTGGACGATGGGCAGTTCTTC.

This clonotype was seen at least ten times. The V call is TRBV14, the J call TRBJ2-1; D ambiguous. This CDR3 region has 12 residues. Trimming pared 2 bases from V and 5 bases from J, leaving 4 bases between. Germline lookup yields CDR1 SGHDN and CDR2 FVKESK. CDR3 bases: TGTGCCAGCAGCCAATCCCACAATGAGCAGTTCTTC. It yields the protein CASSQSHNEQFF.

To note about this clonotype: The junction departs from germline at one end; a sequencing error may be responsible. The genes are TRBV4-1 and TRBJ2-7; 10 nucleotides align to TRBD1. Germline V gene data show CDR1 as MGHRA and CDR2 as YSYEKL. This CDR3 is 19 amino acids long. The CDR3 DNA reads as TGTGCCAGCAGCCGCGGAGTGGGCCGGGACAGGGGCGAGGCCTACGAGCAGTACTTC. Encoded protein: CASSRGVGRDRGEAYEQYF.

Ten or more counts support this clonotype. J is TRBJ2-1 and V is TRBV7-9; 8 bases map to TRBD1. The CDR3 consists of 16 residues. V trimming: 5 bases; J trimming: 5 bases; junction bases outside the gene matches: 11. Germline V lookup: CDR1 SEHNR, CDR2 FQNEAQ (reference sequence). The CDR3 region has the DNA TGTGCCAGCAGCGCGAAGGAGGACAGGGTCAACAATGAGCAGTTCTTC. This sequence encodes CASSAKEDRVNNEQFF.

This clonotype was detected ten times or more. V usage is TRBV6-5 and J usage is TRBJ1-1; 10 nucleotides agree with TRBD1. The length of the CDR3 is 17 residues. V shed 5 bases, J shed 0 bases, and the junction held 9 bases outside the gene matches. The germline V gene encodes CDR1 MNHEY and CDR2 SVGAGI. The CDR3 nucleotides are TGTGCCAGCAGTCCGACCGGGACAGGGGCAATGAACACTGAAGCTTTCTTT. Translation gives CASSPTGTGAMNTEAFF.

With regard to this clonotype: A single base is all that separates this from a far larger clone, so a read error is likely. The chain joins TRBV11-2 to TRBJ2-1; 9 positions match TRBD2. The CDR3 sequence is 21 residues long. Per germline, CDR1 SGHAT and CDR2 FQNNGV. The CDR3 nucleotides read TGTGCCAGCGCCCAAGGGAGCGGGAGGAGGGCAGGTCAGTGGAGTTGGAATGGGCAGTTCTTC. This translates into CASAQGSGRRAGQWSWNGQFF.

Regarding this clonotype: This sequence is one base from a far larger clone and is likely a read error. The genes are TRBV7-9 and TRBJ2-1; TRBD2 matches 10 bases. The CDR3 has 18 amino acids. With V trimmed by 5 bases and J by 2 bases, 12 bases remained unmatched. Per the germline V gene, CDR1 is SEHNR and CDR2 is FQNEAQ (reference sequence). The CDR3 here is CASSPQEAGGITYNEQFF. The CDR3 coding sequence is TGTGCCAGCAGCCCCCAAGAAGCGGGAGGGATTACCTACAATGAGCAGTTCTTC.

This clonotype was seen ten or more times. This rearrangement joins TRBV7-6 to TRBJ2-1; TRBD2 matches at 7 bases. The CDR3 loop spans 15 amino acids. Germline-derived CDR1 and CDR2 are SGHVS and FNYEAQ. The junction had 3 bases not matched to a gene; V was cut back by 4 bases and J by 0 bases. The CDR3 coding sequence is TGTGCCAGCAGCTGGACTAGTGTCTCCTACAATGAGCAGTTCTTC. Translating it yields CASSWTSVSYNEQFF.